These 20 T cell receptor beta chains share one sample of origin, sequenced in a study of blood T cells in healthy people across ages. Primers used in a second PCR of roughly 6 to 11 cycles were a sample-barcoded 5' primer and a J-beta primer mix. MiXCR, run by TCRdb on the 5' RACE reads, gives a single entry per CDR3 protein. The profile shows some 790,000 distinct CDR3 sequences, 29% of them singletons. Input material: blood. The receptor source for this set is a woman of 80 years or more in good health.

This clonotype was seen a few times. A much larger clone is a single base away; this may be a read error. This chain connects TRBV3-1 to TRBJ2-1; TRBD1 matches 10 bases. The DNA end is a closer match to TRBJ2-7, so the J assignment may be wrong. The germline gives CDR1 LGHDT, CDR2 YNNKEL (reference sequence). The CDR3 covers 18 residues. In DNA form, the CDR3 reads TGTGCCAGCAGCCGCCGATTCACGGGGACAGGGGACTACAATGAGCAGTACTTC. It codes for CASSRRFTGTGDYNEQYF.

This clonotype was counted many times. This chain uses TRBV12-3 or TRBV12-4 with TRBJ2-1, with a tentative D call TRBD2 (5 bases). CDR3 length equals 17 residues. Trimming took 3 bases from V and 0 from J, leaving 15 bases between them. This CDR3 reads CASSLRVGGSSYNEQFF. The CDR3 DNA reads TGTGCCAGCAGTTTGCGGGTAGGTGGGAGCTCCTACAATGAGCAGTTCTTC.

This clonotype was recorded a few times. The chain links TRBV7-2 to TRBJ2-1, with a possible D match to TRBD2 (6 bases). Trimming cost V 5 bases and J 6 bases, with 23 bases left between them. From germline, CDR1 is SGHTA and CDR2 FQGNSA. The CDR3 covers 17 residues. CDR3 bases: TGTGCCAGCAGCCCAACGGGAGTTTTAAGACCCTCCAATGAGCAGTTCTTC. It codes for CASSPTGVLRPSNEQFF.

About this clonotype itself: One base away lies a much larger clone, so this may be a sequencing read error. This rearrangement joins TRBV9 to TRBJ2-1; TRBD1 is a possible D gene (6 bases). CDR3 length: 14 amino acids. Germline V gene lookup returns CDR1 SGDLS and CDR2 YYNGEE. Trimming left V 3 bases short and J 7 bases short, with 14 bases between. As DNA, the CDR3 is TGTGCCAGCAGCGGAGAGTGGGGGCGAAATGAGCAGTTCTTC. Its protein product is CASSGEWGRNEQFF. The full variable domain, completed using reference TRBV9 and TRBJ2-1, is DSGVTQTPKHLITATGQRVTLRCSPRSGDLSVYWYQQSLDQGLQFLIQYYNGEERAKGNILERFSAQQFPDLHSELNLSSLELGDSALYFCASSGEWGRNEQFFGPGTRLTVL.

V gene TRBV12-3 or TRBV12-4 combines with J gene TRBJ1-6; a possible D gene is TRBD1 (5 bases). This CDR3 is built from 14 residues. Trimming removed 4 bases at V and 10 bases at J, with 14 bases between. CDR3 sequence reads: CASSSAGTKSPLHF. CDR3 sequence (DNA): TGTGCCAGCAGTTCAGCAGGGACCAAATCACCCCTCCACTTT.

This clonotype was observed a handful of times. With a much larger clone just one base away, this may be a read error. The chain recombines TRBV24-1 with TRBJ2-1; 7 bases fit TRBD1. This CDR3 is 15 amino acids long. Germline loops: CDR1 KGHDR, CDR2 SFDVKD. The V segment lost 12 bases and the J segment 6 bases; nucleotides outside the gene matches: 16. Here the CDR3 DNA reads TGTGCCTCAAACGAAGCCGGGACAGACCTCAATGAGCAGTTCTTC. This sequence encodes CASNEAGTDLNEQFF.

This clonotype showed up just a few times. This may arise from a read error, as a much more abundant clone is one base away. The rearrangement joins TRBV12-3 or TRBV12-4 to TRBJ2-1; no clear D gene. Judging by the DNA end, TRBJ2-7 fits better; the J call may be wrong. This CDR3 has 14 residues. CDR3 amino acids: CASNYLRRYNEQYF. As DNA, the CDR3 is TGTGCCAGCAACTACCTTAGACGGTACAATGAGCAGTACTTC.

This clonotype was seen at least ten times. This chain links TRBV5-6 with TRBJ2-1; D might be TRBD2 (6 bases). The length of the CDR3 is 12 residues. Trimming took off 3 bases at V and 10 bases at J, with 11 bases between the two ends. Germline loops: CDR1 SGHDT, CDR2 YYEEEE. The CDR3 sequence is CASSWRDREQFF. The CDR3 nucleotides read TGTGCCAGCAGCTGGAGGGACCGGGAGCAGTTCTTC.

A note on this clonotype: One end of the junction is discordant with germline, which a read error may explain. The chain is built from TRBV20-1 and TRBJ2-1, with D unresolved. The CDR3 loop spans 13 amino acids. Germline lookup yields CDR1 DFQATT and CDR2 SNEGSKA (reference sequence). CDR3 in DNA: TGCAGTGCTAGAGTCCTTACCGACAATGGGCAGTTCTTC. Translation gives CSARVLTDNGQFF.

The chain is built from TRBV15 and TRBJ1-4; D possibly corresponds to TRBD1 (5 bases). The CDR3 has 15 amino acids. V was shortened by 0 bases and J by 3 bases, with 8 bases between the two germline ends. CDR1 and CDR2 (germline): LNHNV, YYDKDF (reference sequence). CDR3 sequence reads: CATSRDGTSNEKLFF. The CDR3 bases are TGTGCCACCAGCAGAGATGGGACCTCTAATGAAAAACTGTTTTTT.

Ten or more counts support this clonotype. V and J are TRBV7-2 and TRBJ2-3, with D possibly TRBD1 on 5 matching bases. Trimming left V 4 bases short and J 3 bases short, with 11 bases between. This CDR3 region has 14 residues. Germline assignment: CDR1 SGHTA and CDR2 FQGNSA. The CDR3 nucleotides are TGTGCCAGCAGCTCGGTGACAGTTACAGATACGCAGTATTTT. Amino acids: CASSSVTVTDTQYF. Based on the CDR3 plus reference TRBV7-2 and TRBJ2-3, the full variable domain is GAGVSQSPSNKVTEKGKDVELRCDPISGHTALYWYRQSLGQGLEFLIYFQGNSAPDKSGLPSDRFSAERTGGSVSTLTIQRTQQEDSAVYLCASSSVTVTDTQYFGPGTRLTVL.

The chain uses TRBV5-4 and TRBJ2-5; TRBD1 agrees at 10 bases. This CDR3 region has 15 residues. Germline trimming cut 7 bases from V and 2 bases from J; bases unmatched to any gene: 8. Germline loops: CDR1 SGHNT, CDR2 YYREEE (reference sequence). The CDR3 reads CASGAPGQGQETQYF. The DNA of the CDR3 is TGTGCCAGCGGCGCTCCGGGACAGGGGCAAGAGACCCAGTACTTC. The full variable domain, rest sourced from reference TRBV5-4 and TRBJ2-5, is ETGVTQSPTHLIKTRGQQVTLRCSSQSGHNTVSWYQQALGQGPQFIFQYYREEENGRGNFPPRFSGLQFPNYSSELNVNALELDDSALYLCASGAPGQGQETQYFGPGTRLLVL.

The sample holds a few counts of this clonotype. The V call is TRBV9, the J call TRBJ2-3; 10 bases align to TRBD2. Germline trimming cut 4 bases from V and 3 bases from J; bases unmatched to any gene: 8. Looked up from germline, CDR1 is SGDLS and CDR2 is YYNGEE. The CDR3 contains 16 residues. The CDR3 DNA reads TGTGCCAGCAGCCCCCTCCAACTAGCGGGGACAGATACGCAGTATTTT. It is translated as CASSPLQLAGTDTQYF.

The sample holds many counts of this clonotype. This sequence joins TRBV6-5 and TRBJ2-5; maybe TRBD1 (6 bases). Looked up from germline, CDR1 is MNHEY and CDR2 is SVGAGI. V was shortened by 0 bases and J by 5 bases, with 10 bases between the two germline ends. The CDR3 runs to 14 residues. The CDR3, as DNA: TGTGCCAGCAGTTACTCGGGACAATCGGAGACCCAGTACTTC. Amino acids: CASSYSGQSETQYF.

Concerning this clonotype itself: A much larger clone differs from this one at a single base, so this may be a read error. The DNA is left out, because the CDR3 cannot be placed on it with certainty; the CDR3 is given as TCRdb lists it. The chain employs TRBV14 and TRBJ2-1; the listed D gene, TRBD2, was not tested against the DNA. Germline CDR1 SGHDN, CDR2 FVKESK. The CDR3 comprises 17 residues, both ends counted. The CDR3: CASSQGSGGKFGDGQFF.

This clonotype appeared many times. The CDR3 bases are TGCGCCAGCAGCCAAGATCGTGAGACAAGGGCAGCTTTCTTT. Its protein is CASSQDRETRAAFF. This chain links TRBV4-3 with TRBJ1-1; unclear D gene. The germline gives CDR1 LGHNA, CDR2 YSLEER. The V end was cut by 0 bases, the J end by 10 bases, with 15 bases between. The CDR3 extends over 14 amino acids.

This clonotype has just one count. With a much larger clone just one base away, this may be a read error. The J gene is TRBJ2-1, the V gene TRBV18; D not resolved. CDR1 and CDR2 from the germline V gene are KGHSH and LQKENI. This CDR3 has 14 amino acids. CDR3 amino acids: CVSSPSYTYNEQFF. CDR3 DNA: TGTGTCAGCTCTCCCTCCTATACCTACAATGAGCAGTTCTTC.

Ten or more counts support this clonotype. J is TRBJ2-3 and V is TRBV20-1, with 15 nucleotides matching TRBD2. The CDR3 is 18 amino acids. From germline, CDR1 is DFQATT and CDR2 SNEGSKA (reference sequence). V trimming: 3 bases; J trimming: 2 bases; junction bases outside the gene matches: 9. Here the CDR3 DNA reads TGCAGTGCTAGTTCCGGACTAGCGGGGGGGCGTTCCACAGATACGCAGTATTTT. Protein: CSASSGLAGGRSTDTQYF.

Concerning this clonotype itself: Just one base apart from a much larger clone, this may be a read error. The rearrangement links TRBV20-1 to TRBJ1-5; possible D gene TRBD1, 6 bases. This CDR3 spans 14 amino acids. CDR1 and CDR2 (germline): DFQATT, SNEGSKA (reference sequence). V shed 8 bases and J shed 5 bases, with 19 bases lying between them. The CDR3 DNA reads TGCAGTACTAAGGGGGTCAATTCTCATCAGCCCCAGCATTTT. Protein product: CSTKGVNSHQPQHF.

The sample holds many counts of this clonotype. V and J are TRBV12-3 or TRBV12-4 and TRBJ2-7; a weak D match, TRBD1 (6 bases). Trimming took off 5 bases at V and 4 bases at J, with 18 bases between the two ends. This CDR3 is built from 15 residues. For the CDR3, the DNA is TGTGCCAGCAGTACCTCCGGGACACCCCCTTACGAGCAGTACTTC. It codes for CASSTSGTPPYEQYF.